This TCR beta chain is drawn from a study of beta chain features in type 1 diabetes. Study-wide context: Patients were similar to healthy donors in age and gender (as well as in cell yields). Study conclusions and caveats: Naive, central memory and regulatory TCRB repertoires appeared more similar among patients than healthy donors. Within each of all four CD4+ subsets, Type 1 diabetes patients had TCRB CDR3s that were moderately but significantly shorter.

Investigators reverse transcribed all isolated RNA, so they sequenced expressed TCRB transcripts. Profiled with immunoSEQ multiplex PCR; TCRdb holds only in-frame clones, not every one. The data contain over 300,000 clones, about a tenth of them singletons. As regards this clone: No antigen is known for it.

The TCR comes from a young man with type 1 diabetes. The specimen sequenced was central memory CD4+ T cells from blood.

The CDR3 coding sequence is TGTGCCAGCAGCCCCCAAGGGGGACCAGGGCGAACTAATGAAAAACTGTTTTTT. Translated, it gives CASSPQGGPGRTNEKLFF. V is TRBV11-2 and J is TRBJ1-4; D possibly corresponds to TRBD1 (6 bases). Germline assignment: CDR1 SGHAT and CDR2 FQNNGV. V lost 5 bases and J 1 base, leaving 20 bases between the germline ends. The CDR3 is made up of 18 amino acids.